Each of the 3 T cell receptor beta chains below was sequenced from the same sample in a study of blood T cell repertoires in COVID-19. Some clones are missing from TCRdb's copy, which holds only in-frame ones; the method was immunoSEQ multiplex PCR. Of 40,000 to 45,000 clones in the sample, 90% to 95% were seen once. The sequencing sample was made of peripheral blood. These receptors were taken from a human donor in a cohort sampled during active COVID-19.

The gene calls are TRBV15 and TRBJ1-2; a weak D match, TRBD1 (5 bases). The CDR3 length is 13 residues. Trimming shortened V by 2 bases and J by 6 bases, and 10 bases separated the two germline ends. Looked up from germline, CDR1 is LNHNV and CDR2 is YYDKDF (reference sequence). CDR3 sequence: CATSRQGSNGYTF. The CDR3 nucleotides read TGTGCCACCAGCAGACAGGGATCTAATGGCTACACCTTC. The entire variable domain, with the rest obtained from reference TRBV15 and TRBJ1-2, is as follows: DAMVIQNPRYQVTQFGKPVTLSCSQTLNHNVMYWYQQKSSQAPKLLFHYYDKDFNNEADTPDNFQSRRPNTSFCFLDIRSPGLGDTAMYLCATSRQGSNGYTFGSGTRLTVV.

The CDR3 is CSAGRSQQFF. The CDR3 DNA reads as TGCAGTGCGGGGAGGAGTCAGCAGTTCTTC. The rearrangement joins TRBV20-1 to TRBJ2-1, with D possibly being TRBD2 (6 bases). V shed 6 bases and J shed 11 bases, with 11 bases lying between them. The CDR3 loop spans 10 amino acids. Per germline, CDR1 DFQATT and CDR2 SNEGSKA (reference sequence).

The J gene is TRBJ2-3, the V gene TRBV27; 11 positions match TRBD2. Germline V gene data show CDR1 as MNHEY and CDR2 as SMNVEV (reference sequence). J gave up 1 base and V 7 bases, and 10 bases lay outside the gene matches. The CDR3 contains 17 residues. CDR3 bases: TGTGCCAGCACCTATAGACAGGGACTAGCGGGCACAGATACGCAGTATTTT. Protein sequence: CASTYRQGLAGTDTQYF.